Listed below are T cell receptor beta chains from one sample, sequenced in a study of regulatory T cells in long-lasting Graves disease. TCRdb processed the multiplex PCR reads anew with MiXCR; each CDR3 protein has one entry. The repertoire has over 350,000 distinct CDR3 sequences, 11% to 15% of them found once; the top ten carry approximately 15%. The same data also contributed to another study, on T cells in Graves' hyperthyroidism and ophthalmopathy.

This material consisted of peripheral blood mononuclear cells (PBMCs), taken at new diagnosis, from a patient treated with antithyroid drugs. These receptors were obtained from a woman aged 45 to 65 with Graves disease. The CDR3 runs from the conserved cysteine through the conserved F or W. D genes are given only for firm matches. Clone size is shown for a subset of rows, as once, few, many or a class of expanded clone.

D gene	V gene	clone size	J gene	CDR3 protein	CDR3 DNA
TRBD2	TRBV7-9	many	TRBJ2-1	CASSTGLAEYNEQFF	TGTGCCAGCAGCACAGGACTAGCGGAATACAATGAGCAGTTCTTC
TRBD2	TRBV6-9	.	TRBJ2-3	CASSYRAGGLSADTQYF	TGTGCCAGCAGTTACAGGGCGGGGGGCTTGTCGGCAGATACGCAGTATTTT
.	TRBV5-1	.	TRBJ2-1	CASHRGGSYNEQFF	TGCGCCAGCCACAGGGGGGGCTCCTACAATGAGCAGTTCTTC
.	TRBV10-2	.	TRBJ1-3	CASRDTTMSSGNTIYF	TGCGCCAGCCGGGACACCACTATGAGCTCTGGAAACACCATATATTTT
TRBD2	TRBV11-3	.	TRBJ2-1	CASSSGLAFNEQFF	TGTGCCAGCAGCTCGGGACTAGCGTTCAATGAGCAGTTCTTC
TRBD2	TRBV18	few	TRBJ2-7	CASSNLAGSYEQYF	TGTGCCAGCTCAAATCTAGCGGGATCCTACGAGCAGTACTTC
TRBD1	TRBV7-9	many	TRBJ1-5	CASSTSGQGPNQPQHF	TGTGCCAGCAGCACCTCAGGACAGGGCCCCAATCAGCCCCAGCATTTT
TRBD2	TRBV19	few	TRBJ2-1	CASSKAGGNNEQFF	TGTGCCAGTAGTAAGGCGGGAGGCAACAATGAGCAGTTCTTC
.	TRBV14	few	TRBJ2-1	CASSQGVPYNEQFF	TGTGCCAGCAGCCAAGGAGTCCCATACAATGAGCAGTTCTTC
.	TRBV7-9	.	TRBJ2-4	CASSPDTLAKNIQYF	TGTGCCAGCAGCCCGGACACCCTAGCCAAAAACATTCAGTACTTC
TRBD1	TRBV5-1	many	TRBJ1-1	CASSLFGQGLNTEAFF	TGCGCCAGCAGCTTGTTTGGACAGGGTCTGAACACTGAAGCTTTCTTT
.	TRBV6-1	many	TRBJ1-5	CASSDPRKGNQPQHF	TGTGCCAGCAGTGACCCTCGGAAGGGGAATCAGCCCCAGCATTTT
.	TRBV27	many	TRBJ1-5	CASSPFGGTNQPQHF	TGTGCCAGCAGTCCCTTCGGGGGTACTAATCAGCCCCAGCATTTT
.	TRBV12-3/TRBV12-4	many	TRBJ2-7	CASSYSHEQYF	TGTGCCAGCAGTTACTCCCACGAGCAGTACTTC
TRBD1	TRBV27	few	TRBJ2-1	CASRGQGARNEQFF	TGTGCCAGCAGGGGACAGGGGGCACGGAATGAGCAGTTCTTC
.	TRBV6-5	.	TRBJ1-2	CASSYQQGGISNYGYTF	TGTGCCAGCAGTTACCAGCAGGGCGGGATCTCTAACTATGGCTACACCTTC
TRBD1	TRBV25-1	.	TRBJ1-1	CASSGWTGRGTEAFF	TGTGCCAGCAGTGGGTGGACAGGTAGAGGGACTGAAGCTTTCTTT
TRBD1	TRBV10-3	.	TRBJ1-1	CAISDRQGSNTEAFF	TGTGCCATCAGTGATAGACAGGGATCCAACACTGAAGCTTTCTTT
TRBD1	TRBV3-1	.	TRBJ2-2	CASSQAPGQDNTGELFF	TGTGCCAGCAGCCAAGCTCCGGGACAGGATAACACCGGGGAGCTGTTTTTT
TRBD1	TRBV18	.	TRBJ2-3	CASLTGSSSAADTQYF	TGTGCCAGCTTGACAGGGAGTAGCAGCGCAGCAGATACGCAGTATTTT
.	TRBV28	many	TRBJ1-1	CASSYDSPEAFF	TGTGCCAGCAGTTATGACAGCCCTGAAGCTTTCTTT
TRBD1	TRBV10-3	few	TRBJ2-2	CAISEWGQVNTGELFF	TGTGCCATCAGTGAGTGGGGACAGGTGAACACCGGGGAGCTGTTTTTT
TRBD1	TRBV28	many	TRBJ1-2	CASSRSPDRVLNYGYTF	TGTGCCAGCAGTCGATCACCGGACAGGGTGTTAAACTATGGCTACACCTTC
TRBD2	TRBV12-3/TRBV12-4	.	TRBJ2-3	CASSHNGLAFRSTDTQYF	TGTGCCAGCAGCCATAACGGACTAGCGTTTCGAAGCACAGATACGCAGTATTTT
TRBD1	TRBV12-3/TRBV12-4	few	TRBJ2-5	CATSPIGQDFQETQYF	TGTGCCACCTCCCCCATAGGACAGGACTTCCAAGAGACCCAGTACTTC
.	TRBV27	.	TRBJ2-7	CASSFGLPGGEQYF	TGTGCCAGCAGTTTTGGACTCCCAGGGGGGGAGCAGTACTTC
.	TRBV28	many	TRBJ2-1	CASSSLAGTSNEQFF	TGTGCCAGCAGTTCCCTCGCCGGGACGTCGAATGAGCAGTTCTTC
.	TRBV9	.	TRBJ1-5	CASSSGGTDNQPQHF	TGTGCCAGCAGCTCCGGCGGGACGGACAATCAGCCCCAGCATTTT
TRBD1	TRBV6-1	few	TRBJ1-6	CASRPLGQVNSPLHF	TGTGCCAGCAGGCCCTTGGGACAGGTTAATTCACCCCTCCACTTT
.	TRBV28	many	TRBJ2-7	CASSLFYGNHYEQYF	TGTGCCAGCAGTTTATTCTACGGGAACCACTACGAGCAGTACTTC
.	TRBV7-2	.	TRBJ2-3	CASSVGVLEDTQYF	TGTGCCAGCAGCGTAGGGGTCCTTGAAGATACGCAGTATTTT
TRBD1	TRBV2	many	TRBJ1-1	CASSFNRGEGTEAFF	TGTGCCAGCAGTTTTAACAGGGGGGAGGGCACTGAAGCTTTCTTT
.	TRBV7-2	many	TRBJ2-5	CASSSVGWTQYF	TGTGCCAGCAGCTCGGTTGGGTGGACCCAGTACTTC
TRBD1	TRBV20-1	many	TRBJ2-7	CSARFPGQSYEQYF	TGCAGTGCTAGATTCCCGGGACAGTCCTACGAGCAGTACTTC
.	TRBV6-2/TRBV6-3	.	TRBJ2-5	CASNTFVETQYF	TGTGCCAGCAATACGTTCGTAGAGACCCAGTACTTC
.	TRBV12-3/TRBV12-4	once	TRBJ1-1	CASQEGTSTEAFF	TGTGCCAGCCAGGAGGGGACGAGCACTGAAGCTTTCTTT
TRBD2	TRBV11-3	many	TRBJ2-7	CASSLIGLADNYEQYF	TGTGCCAGCAGCTTAATCGGACTAGCGGATAACTACGAGCAGTACTTC
TRBD2	TRBV12-3/TRBV12-4	many	TRBJ2-1	CASSLRRERNEQFF	TGTGCCAGCAGTTTACGGCGGGAGCGGAATGAGCAGTTCTTC
.	TRBV4-1	.	TRBJ1-1	CASSQGVYTEAFF	TGCGCCAGCAGCCAAGGGGTGTACACTGAAGCTTTCTTT
TRBD1	TRBV7-8	.	TRBJ2-2	CASSDRVVTGELFF	TGTGCCAGCAGCGACAGGGTGGTCACCGGGGAGCTGTTTTTT
TRBD2	TRBV29-1	.	TRBJ2-1	CSVGTSGTLHQKSPSNEQFF	TGCAGCGTTGGGACTAGCGGGACACTGCACCAAAAGTCACCTTCTAATGAGCAGTTCTTC
.	TRBV24-1	many	TRBJ2-7	CATSDRGHTYEQYF	TGTGCCACCAGTGACAGGGGCCACACCTACGAGCAGTACTTC
.	TRBV7-3	many	TRBJ2-5	CASSSTRETQYF	TGTGCCAGCAGCTCCACACGGGAGACCCAGTACTTC
TRBD2	TRBV6-1	few	TRBJ2-1	CATNPLAGGPNEQFF	TGTGCCACCAACCCCCTAGCGGGAGGGCCGAATGAGCAGTTCTTC
.	TRBV7-8	many	TRBJ2-5	CASSFGGLQETQYF	TGTGCCAGCAGCTTCGGCGGCCTACAAGAGACCCAGTACTTC
TRBD2	TRBV24-1	many	TRBJ2-1	CATSDIAGGYNEQFF	TGTGCCACCAGTGATATAGCGGGAGGATACAATGAGCAGTTCTTC
TRBD2	TRBV5-1	.	TRBJ2-1	CASSLPSGGAGNEQFF	TGCGCCAGCAGCTTGCCTAGCGGGGGTGCTGGCAATGAGCAGTTCTTC
TRBD1	TRBV10-3	many	TRBJ1-6	CAISADRGGNSPLHF	TGTGCCATCAGTGCCGACAGGGGAGGAAATTCACCCCTCCACTTT
TRBD1	TRBV2	.	TRBJ1-1	CASSATVGVQGLEAFF	TGTGCCAGCAGTGCGACCGTAGGGGTACAGGGGCTGGAAGCTTTCTTT